These 14 T cell receptor beta chains were all obtained from the same sample, sequenced in a study of T cell changes during pregnancy in multiple sclerosis (dated by TCRdb to about 2019). Receptor libraries were prepared by the immunoSEQ multiplex PCR assay. TCRdb limited this immuneACCESS table to in-frame rearrangements with V and J called. A share of clones is missing; checked studies link under half to unresolved V genes, and the rest is unexplained. The sample contains 32,000 or so clones, 91% of them found a single time. Around 2.7% of the sample goes to the ten largest clones. Sequences were derived from CD4+ T cells from peripheral blood mononuclear cells, sampled in the third trimester of pregnancy. These TCRs come from a female donor in good health, enrolled as a control in a pregnancy study.

The gene calls are TRBV15 and TRBJ2-3; D ambiguous. V lost 0 bases and J 4 bases, leaving 5 bases between the germline ends. The CDR3 is 13 residues long. In germline, CDR1 is LNHNV, CDR2 YYDKDF (reference sequence). This CDR3 reads CATSRDYPDTQYF. For the CDR3, the DNA is TGTGCCACCAGCAGAGATTATCCAGATACGCAGTATTTT.

This clone has only a few counts. At the DNA level, this CDR3 is encoded by other sequences in the same sample as well. The DNA of the CDR3 is TGTGCCAGCAACAGACAGGGACCTAACACTGAAGCTTTCTTT. Translating gives CASNRQGPNTEAFF. The chain recombines TRBV27 with TRBJ1-1, with 7 bases identical to TRBD1. V was clipped by 7 bases and J by 2 bases; unmatched bases: 7. This CDR3 is built from 14 residues. Germline V gives CDR1 MNHEY, CDR2 SMNVEV (reference sequence).

The V call is TRBV19, the J call TRBJ2-7; 8 positions match TRBD1. The V segment lost 4 bases and the J segment 9 bases; nucleotides outside the gene matches: 8. The CDR3 has 13 residues. The germline CDR1 and CDR2 sequences are LNHDA and SQIVND (reference sequence). The CDR3 is CASSTGTGPGQYF. Written as DNA, the CDR3 is TGTGCCAGTAGTACAGGGACAGGCCCTGGGCAGTACTTC.

The count of this clone is one. This chain links TRBV4-1 with TRBJ2-3, with D tentatively TRBD1 (5 bases). Germline values: CDR1 MGHRA, CDR2 YSYEKL. V was shortened by 3 bases and J by 2 bases, with 9 bases between the two germline ends. The CDR3 runs to 14 residues. The CDR3 loop is CASSQMTVTDTQYF. The CDR3 bases are TGCGCCAGCAGCCAGATGACAGTCACAGATACGCAGTATTTT.

In this sample, this clone turned up a few times. The chain combines TRBV30 with TRBJ1-1; possibly TRBD1 for D (6 bases). CDR3 length equals 15 residues. V lost 4 bases and J 2 bases, leaving 17 bases between the germline ends. CDR1 is GTSNPN and CDR2 is SVGIG in the germline V gene (reference sequence). The CDR3 bases are TGTGCCTGGAACGAAGGGGGAGTATCTAACACTGAAGCTTTCTTT. The encoded protein is CAWNEGGVSNTEAFF.

The gene calls are TRBV10-1 and TRBJ1-6; perhaps TRBD1 as D (6 bases). The CDR3 length is 15 residues. The V and J ends lost 5 bases and 0 bases respectively, with 8 bases between them. Germline V CDR1 and CDR2: WNHNN, SYGVQD (reference sequence). CDR3 loop: CASSMDSSYNSPLHF. The DNA of the CDR3 is TGCGCCAGCAGTATGGACAGCTCCTATAATTCACCCCTCCACTTT.

The J gene is TRBJ1-2, the V gene TRBV5-1, with D possibly being TRBD1 (5 bases). CDR3 length: 13 residues. The germline CDR1 and CDR2 sequences are SGHRS and YFSETQ. V was cut by 1 base and J by 8 bases, with 12 bases left in between. The CDR3 region has the DNA TGCGCCAGCAGCTTGTTCCGGGACTGGGGCTACACCTTC. This translates into CASSLFRDWGYTF.

The rearrangement joins TRBV5-6 to TRBJ1-4, with D maybe TRBD1 (5 bases). Germline-derived CDR1 and CDR2 are SGHDT and YYEEEE. V lost 4 bases, J lost 4 bases, and 14 bases lay in between. The CDR3 has 15 amino acids. The CDR3 nucleotides are TGTGCCAGCAGCCGCATGGGGGGTGATAATGAAAAACTGTTTTTT. This gives the protein CASSRMGGDNEKLFF.

The V and J genes are TRBV4-2 and TRBJ2-1; 10 bases are a match to TRBD1. The CDR3 is 15 amino acids. Germline CDR1 reads LGHNA; CDR2 reads YNFKEQ. V gave up 4 bases and J gave up 8 bases; unmatched junction bases: 8. CDR3 sequence: CASSRSGTGDYEQFF. The CDR3 DNA is TGTGCCAGCAGCCGATCCGGGACAGGGGATTATGAGCAGTTCTTC.

The CDR3 bases are TGTGCCAGCAGCCCCCTTAGCGGGGGGAGAGATACGCAGTATTTT. This sequence encodes CASSPLSGGRDTQYF. V usage is TRBV9 and J usage is TRBJ2-3; TRBD2 matches 10 bases. The length of the CDR3 is 15 residues. V dropped 4 bases and J dropped 5; count of bases not matched to a gene: 7. Germline V gives CDR1 SGDLS, CDR2 YYNGEE. Supplemented by reference TRBV9 and TRBJ2-3, the full variable domain reads DSGVTQTPKHLITATGQRVTLRCSPRSGDLSVYWYQQSLDQGLQFLIQYYNGEERAKGNILERFSAQQFPDLHSELNLSSLELGDSALYFCASSPLSGGRDTQYFGPGTRLTVL.

This clone was seen only a few times. The genes are TRBV9 and TRBJ1-2; 9 nucleotides agree with TRBD1. This CDR3 has 15 amino acids. Trimming removed 2 bases from V and 4 bases from J; junction bases left unmatched: 6. Germline values: CDR1 SGDLS, CDR2 YYNGEE. CDR3 amino acids: CASSVSWDRAYGYTF. As DNA, the CDR3 is TGTGCCAGCAGCGTGTCATGGGACAGGGCCTATGGCTACACCTTC.

CDR3 DNA: TGTGCCAGCAGTGAAGGCGGGCCTTCTGGCTACACCTTC. Its translation: CASSEGGPSGYTF. This chain uses TRBV6-1 with TRBJ1-2; no clear D. This CDR3 spans 13 amino acids. V dropped 1 base and J dropped 7 bases, with 10 bases sitting between them. The germline CDR1 and CDR2 sequences are MNHNS and SASEGT.

The V gene is TRBV5-1, the J gene TRBJ1-1, with D perhaps TRBD1 (6 bases). Germline V gene sequence: CDR1 SGHRS, CDR2 YFSETQ. The CDR3 extends over 14 amino acids. V lost 5 bases and J lost 0, with 11 bases in between. This chain's CDR3 is CASRLQGLNTEAFF. The CDR3 nucleotides read TGCGCCAGCAGATTACAGGGATTGAACACTGAAGCTTTCTTT.

The rearrangement uses TRBV2 and TRBJ2-5, with 8 bases matching TRBD2. This CDR3 contains 14 residues. CDR1 and CDR2 from the germline V gene are SNHLY and FYNNEI. J lost 3 bases, V lost 7 bases, and 7 bases had no gene match. DNA of the CDR3: TGTGCCAGCACCCTGACAGCGGGAGAAGAGACCCAGTACTTC. Amino acid sequence: CASTLTAGEETQYF.